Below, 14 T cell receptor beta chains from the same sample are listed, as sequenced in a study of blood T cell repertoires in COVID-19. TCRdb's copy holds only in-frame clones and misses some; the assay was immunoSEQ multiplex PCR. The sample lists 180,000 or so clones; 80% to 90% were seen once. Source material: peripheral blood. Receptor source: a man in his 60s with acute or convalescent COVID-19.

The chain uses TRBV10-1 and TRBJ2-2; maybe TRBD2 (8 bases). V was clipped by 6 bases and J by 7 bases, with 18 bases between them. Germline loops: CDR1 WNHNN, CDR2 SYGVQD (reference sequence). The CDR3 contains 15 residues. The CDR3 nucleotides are TGCGCCAGCAGCAGCGGGGGACAGCTCATCGGGGAGCTGTTTTTT. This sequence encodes CASSSGGQLIGELFF.

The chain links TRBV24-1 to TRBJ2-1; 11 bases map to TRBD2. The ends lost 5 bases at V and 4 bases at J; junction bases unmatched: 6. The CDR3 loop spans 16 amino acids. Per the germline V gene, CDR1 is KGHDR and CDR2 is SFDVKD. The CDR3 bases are TGTGCCACCAGTGCCTTAGCGGGAGGGGGGTACAATGAGCAGTTCTTC. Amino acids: CATSALAGGGYNEQFF.

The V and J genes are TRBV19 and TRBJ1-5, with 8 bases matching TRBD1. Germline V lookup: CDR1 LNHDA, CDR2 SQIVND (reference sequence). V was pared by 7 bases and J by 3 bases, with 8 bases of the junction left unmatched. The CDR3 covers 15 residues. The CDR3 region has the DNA TGTGCCAGTATGTTCAGGACAGGGATCAATCAGCCCCAGCATTTT. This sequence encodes CASMFRTGINQPQHF.

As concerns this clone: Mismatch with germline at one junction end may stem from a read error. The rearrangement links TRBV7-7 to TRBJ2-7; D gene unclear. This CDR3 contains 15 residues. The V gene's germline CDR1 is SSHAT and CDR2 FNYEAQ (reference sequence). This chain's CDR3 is CASSLTIDDTYEQYF. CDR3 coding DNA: TGTGCTAGCAGCTTGACAATCGACGACACCTACGAGCAGTACTTC. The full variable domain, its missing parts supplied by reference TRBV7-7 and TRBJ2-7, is GAGVSQSPRYKVTKRGQDVTLRCDPISSHATLYWYQQALGQGPEFLTYFNYEAQPDKSGLPSDRFSAERPEGSISTLTIQRTEQRDSAMYRCASSLTIDDTYEQYFGPGTRLTVT.

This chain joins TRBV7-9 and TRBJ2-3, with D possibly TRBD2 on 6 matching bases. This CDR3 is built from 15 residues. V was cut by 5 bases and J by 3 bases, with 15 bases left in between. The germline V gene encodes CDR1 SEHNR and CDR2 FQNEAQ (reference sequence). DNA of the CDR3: TGTGCCAGCAGCCTCGAAGGACTACAGACAGATACGCAGTATTTT. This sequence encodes CASSLEGLQTDTQYF.

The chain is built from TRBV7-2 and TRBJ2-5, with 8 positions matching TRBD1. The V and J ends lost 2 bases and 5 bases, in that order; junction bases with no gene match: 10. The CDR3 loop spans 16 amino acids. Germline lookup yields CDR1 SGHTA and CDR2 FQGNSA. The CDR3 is CASSLRRTGRWETQYF. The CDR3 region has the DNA TGTGCCAGCAGCTTAAGGAGGACAGGGCGGTGGGAGACCCAGTACTTC.

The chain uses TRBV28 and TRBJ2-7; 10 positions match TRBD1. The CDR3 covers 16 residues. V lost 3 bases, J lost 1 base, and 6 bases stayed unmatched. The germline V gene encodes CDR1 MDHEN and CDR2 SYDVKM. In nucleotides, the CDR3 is TGTGCCAGCAGTTTTCGACAGGGGGCACGATCCTACGAGCAGTACTTC. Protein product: CASSFRQGARSYEQYF.

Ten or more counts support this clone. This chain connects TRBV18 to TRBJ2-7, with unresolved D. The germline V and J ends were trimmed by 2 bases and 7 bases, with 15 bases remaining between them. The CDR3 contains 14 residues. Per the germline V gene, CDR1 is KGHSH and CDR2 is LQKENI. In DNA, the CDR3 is TGTGCCAGCTCACCAGGGCTGCTTAACCTGGAGCAGTACTTC. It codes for CASSPGLLNLEQYF.

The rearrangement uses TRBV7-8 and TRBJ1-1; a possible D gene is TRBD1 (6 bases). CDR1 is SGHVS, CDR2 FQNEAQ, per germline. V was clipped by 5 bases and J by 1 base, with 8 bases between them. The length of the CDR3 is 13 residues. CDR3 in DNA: TGTGCCAGCAGCGAGGGACAGAACACTGAAGCTTTCTTT. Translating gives CASSEGQNTEAFF.

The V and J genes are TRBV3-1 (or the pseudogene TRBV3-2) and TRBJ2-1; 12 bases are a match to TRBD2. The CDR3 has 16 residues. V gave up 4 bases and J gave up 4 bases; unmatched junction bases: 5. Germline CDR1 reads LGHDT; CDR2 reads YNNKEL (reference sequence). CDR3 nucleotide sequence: TGTGCCAGCAGCCCAGGGACTAGCGGGCGGTACAATGAGCAGTTCTTC. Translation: CASSPGTSGRYNEQFF.

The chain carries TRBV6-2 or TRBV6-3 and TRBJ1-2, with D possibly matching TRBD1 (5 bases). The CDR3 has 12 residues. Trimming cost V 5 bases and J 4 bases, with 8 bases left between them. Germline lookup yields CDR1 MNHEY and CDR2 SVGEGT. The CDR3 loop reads CASSDSGYGYTF. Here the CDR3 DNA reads TGTGCCAGCAGTGACAGTGGCTATGGCTACACCTTC.

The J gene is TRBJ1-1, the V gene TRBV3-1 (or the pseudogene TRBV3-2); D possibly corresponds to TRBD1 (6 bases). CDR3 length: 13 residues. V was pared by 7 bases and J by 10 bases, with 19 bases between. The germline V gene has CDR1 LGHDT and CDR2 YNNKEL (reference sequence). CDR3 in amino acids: CASNNRESWVAFF. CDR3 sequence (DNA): TGTGCCAGCAACAACAGGGAATCGTGGGTAGCTTTCTTT.

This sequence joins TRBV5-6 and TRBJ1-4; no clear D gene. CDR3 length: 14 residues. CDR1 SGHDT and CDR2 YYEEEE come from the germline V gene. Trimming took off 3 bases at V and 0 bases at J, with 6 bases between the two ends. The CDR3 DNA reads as TGTGCCAGCAGCTCCCGAGCAACTAATGAAAAACTGTTTTTT. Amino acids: CASSSRATNEKLFF.

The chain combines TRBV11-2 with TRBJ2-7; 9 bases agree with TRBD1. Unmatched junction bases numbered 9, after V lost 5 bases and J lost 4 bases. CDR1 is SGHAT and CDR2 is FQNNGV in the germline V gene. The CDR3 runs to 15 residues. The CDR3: CASSRDATGGYEQYF. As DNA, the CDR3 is TGTGCCAGCAGCCGGGACGCGACAGGGGGTTACGAGCAGTACTTC.